This T cell receptor (beta chain) was identified during a study of siplizumab effects on memory and regulatory T cells. Study results and limitations: Siplizumab significantly decreased alloreactive sequences from unstimulated CD4+ memory cells.

Concerning this clone: The antigen remains unidentified.

Method: immunoSEQ multiplex PCR; TCRdb's copy keeps in-frame clones and lacks some. The repertoire holds more than 45,000 clones, with 95% to 97% as singletons. This TCR was recovered from a human donor in good health. Material: naive CD4+ T cells sorted from blood.

CDR3 coding DNA: TGTGCCAGCAGCTACCTCGGACGGAGCCCCCAGTTCTTC. Translation gives CASSYLGRSPQFF. The genes are TRBV11-3 and TRBJ2-1, with D hard to call. This CDR3 region has 13 residues. Germline loops: CDR1 SGHNT, CDR2 YENEEA. V was trimmed by 4 bases and J by 13 bases, leaving 17 bases between them.